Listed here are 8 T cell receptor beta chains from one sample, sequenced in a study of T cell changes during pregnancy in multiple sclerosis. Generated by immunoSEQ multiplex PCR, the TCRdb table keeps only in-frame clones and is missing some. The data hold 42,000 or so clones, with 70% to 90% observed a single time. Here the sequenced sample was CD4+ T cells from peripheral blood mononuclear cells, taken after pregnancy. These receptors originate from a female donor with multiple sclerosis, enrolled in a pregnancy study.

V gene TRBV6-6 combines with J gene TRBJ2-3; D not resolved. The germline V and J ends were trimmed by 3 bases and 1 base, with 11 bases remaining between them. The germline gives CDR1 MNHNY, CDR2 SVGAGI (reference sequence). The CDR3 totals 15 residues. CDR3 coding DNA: TGTGCCAGCAGTTATGGGCACTCTCGCACAGATACGCAGTATTTT. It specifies CASSYGHSRTDTQYF.

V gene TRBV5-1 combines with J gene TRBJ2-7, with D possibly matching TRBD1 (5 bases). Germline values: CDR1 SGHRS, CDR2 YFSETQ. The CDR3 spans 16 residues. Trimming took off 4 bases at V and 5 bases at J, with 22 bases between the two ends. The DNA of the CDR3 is TGCGCCAGCAGCCGCAGCCGAGTAGGGGATCAAAACGAGCAGTACTTC. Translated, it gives CASSRSRVGDQNEQYF.

CDR3 coding DNA: TGTGCCAGCACCTATTCGGGGACAGGGTACAATGAGCAGTTCTTC. It encodes CASTYSGTGYNEQFF. The chain recombines TRBV6-5 with TRBJ2-1, with 9 bases fitting TRBD1. Losses at the gene ends were 7 bases for V and 4 bases for J; bases not matched to a gene: 8. This CDR3 is 15 amino acids long. Per germline, CDR1 MNHEY and CDR2 SVGAGI.

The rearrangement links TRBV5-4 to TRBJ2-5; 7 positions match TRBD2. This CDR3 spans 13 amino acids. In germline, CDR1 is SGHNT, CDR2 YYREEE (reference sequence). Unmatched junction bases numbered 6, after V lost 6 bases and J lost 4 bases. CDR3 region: CASMGGGRETQYF. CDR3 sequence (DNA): TGTGCCAGCATGGGGGGGGGACGAGAGACCCAGTACTTC.

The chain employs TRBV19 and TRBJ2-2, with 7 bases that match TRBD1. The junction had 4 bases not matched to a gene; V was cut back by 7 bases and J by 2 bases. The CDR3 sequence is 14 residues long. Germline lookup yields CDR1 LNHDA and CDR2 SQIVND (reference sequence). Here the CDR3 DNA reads TGTGCCAGTACGAGGGGGCTCAACACCGGGGAGCTGTTTTTT. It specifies CASTRGLNTGELFF.

The CDR3 DNA is TGTGCCAGCAGTGGAGGCAATCAGCCCCAGCATTTT. It translates to CASSGGNQPQHF. This chain joins TRBV2 and TRBJ1-5, with D unclear. This CDR3 region has 12 residues. Germline CDR1 SNHLY, CDR2 FYNNEI. V dropped 4 bases and J dropped 2 bases, with 3 bases sitting between them. Variable domain in full (rest from reference TRBV2 and TRBJ1-5): EPEVTQTPSHQVTQMGQEVILRCVPISNHLYFYWYRQILGQKVEFLVSFYNNEISEKSEIFDDQFSVERPDGSNFTLKIRSTKLEDSAMYFCASSGGNQPQHFGDGTRLSIL.

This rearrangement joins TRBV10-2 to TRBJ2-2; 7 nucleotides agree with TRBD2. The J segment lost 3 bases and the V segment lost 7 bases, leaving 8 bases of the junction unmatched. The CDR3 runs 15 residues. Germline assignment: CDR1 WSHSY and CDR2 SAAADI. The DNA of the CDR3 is TGCGCCAGCATCGAGACGGGGGGTCACACCGGGGAGCTGTTTTTT. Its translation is CASIETGGHTGELFF.

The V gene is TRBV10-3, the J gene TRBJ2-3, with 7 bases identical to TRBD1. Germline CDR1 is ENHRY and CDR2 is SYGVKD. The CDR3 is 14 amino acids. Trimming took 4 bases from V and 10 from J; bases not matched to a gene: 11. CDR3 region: CAISADRDKLAQYF. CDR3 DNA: TGTGCCATCAGTGCTGACAGGGACAAGCTCGCGCAGTATTTT.